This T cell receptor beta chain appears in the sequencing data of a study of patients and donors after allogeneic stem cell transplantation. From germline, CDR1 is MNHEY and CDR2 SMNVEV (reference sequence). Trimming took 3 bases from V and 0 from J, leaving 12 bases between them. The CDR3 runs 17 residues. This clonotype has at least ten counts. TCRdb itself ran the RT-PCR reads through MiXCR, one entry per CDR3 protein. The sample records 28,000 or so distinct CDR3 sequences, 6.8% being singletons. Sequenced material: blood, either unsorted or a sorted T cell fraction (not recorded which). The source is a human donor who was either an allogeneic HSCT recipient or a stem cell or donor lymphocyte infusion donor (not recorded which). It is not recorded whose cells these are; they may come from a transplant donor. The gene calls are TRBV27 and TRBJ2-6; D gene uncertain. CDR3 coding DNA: TGTGCCAGCAGTTTGCATCAGATCAGCTCTGGGGCCAACGTCCTGACTTTC. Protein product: CASSLHQISSGANVLTF.